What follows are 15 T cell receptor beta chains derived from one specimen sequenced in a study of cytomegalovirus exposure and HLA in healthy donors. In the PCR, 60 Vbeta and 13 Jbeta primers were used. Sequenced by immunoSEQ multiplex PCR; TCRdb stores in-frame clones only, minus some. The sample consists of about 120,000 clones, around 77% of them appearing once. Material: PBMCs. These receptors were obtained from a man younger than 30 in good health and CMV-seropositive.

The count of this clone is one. The CDR3 region is CSVEGPGYEQYF. The CDR3 nucleotides are TGCAGCGTTGAAGGGCCAGGCTACGAGCAGTACTTC. The chain employs TRBV29-1 and TRBJ2-7, with unresolved D. V was pared by 1 base and J by 3 bases, with 7 bases between. The CDR3 covers 12 residues. The V gene's germline CDR1 is SQVTM and CDR2 ANQGSEA.

CDR3 residues: CASSLERQGGNQPQHF. DNA for the CDR3: TGTGCCAGCAGCTTGGAGCGGCAGGGAGGAAATCAGCCCCAGCATTTT. The chain is built from TRBV5-6 and TRBJ1-5, with D maybe TRBD1 (5 bases). Germline V lookup: CDR1 SGHDT, CDR2 YYEEEE. CDR3 size: 16 residues. V gave up 0 bases and J gave up 4 bases, with 14 bases separating them.

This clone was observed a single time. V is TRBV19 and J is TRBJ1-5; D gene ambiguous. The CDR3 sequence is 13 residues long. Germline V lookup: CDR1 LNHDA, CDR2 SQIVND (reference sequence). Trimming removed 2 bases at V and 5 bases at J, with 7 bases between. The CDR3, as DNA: TGTGCCAGTAGTATACAGGACTATCAGCCCCAGCATTTT. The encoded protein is CASSIQDYQPQHF.

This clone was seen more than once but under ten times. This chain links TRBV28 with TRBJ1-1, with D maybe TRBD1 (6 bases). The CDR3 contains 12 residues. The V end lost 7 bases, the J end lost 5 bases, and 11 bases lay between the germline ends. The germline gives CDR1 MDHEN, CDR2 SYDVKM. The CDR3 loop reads CASTEQGTEAFF. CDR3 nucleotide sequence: TGTGCCAGCACCGAACAGGGAACTGAAGCTTTCTTT.

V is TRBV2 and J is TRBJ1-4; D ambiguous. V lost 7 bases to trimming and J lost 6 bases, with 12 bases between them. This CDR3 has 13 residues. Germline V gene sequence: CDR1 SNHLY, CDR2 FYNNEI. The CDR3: CASIPGEDEKLFF. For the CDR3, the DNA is TGTGCCAGCATCCCGGGAGAAGATGAAAAACTGTTTTTT.

CDR3 nucleotide sequence: TGCGCCAGCAGCTTAGGAGCTAGCGGGTCGTCAGATACGCAGTATTTT. Translating it yields CASSLGASGSSDTQYF. This chain uses TRBV5-1 with TRBJ2-3, with 8 positions matching TRBD2. The V gene end was trimmed by 2 bases and the J gene end by 4 bases; junction bases not matched to a gene: 9. The germline V gene encodes CDR1 SGHRS and CDR2 YFSETQ. This CDR3 has 16 residues. The full variable domain, with the rest looked up from reference TRBV5-1 and TRBJ2-3, is KAGVTQTPRYLIKTRGQQVTLSCSPISGHRSVSWYQQTPGQGLQFLFEYFSETQRNKGNFPGRFSGRQFSNSRSEMNVSTLELGDSALYLCASSLGASGSSDTQYFGPGTRLTVL.

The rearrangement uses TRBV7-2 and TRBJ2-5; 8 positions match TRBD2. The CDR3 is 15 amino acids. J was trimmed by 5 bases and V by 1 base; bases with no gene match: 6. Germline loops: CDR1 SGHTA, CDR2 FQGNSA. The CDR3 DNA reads TGTGCCAGCAGCTTAGGGTCGACTAGCGTGGAGACCCAGTACTTC. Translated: CASSLGSTSVETQYF.

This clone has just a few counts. The CDR3 bases are TGTGCCAGCAGTGTTCACGGGGGGTTGAACACTGAAGCTTTCTTT. Protein product: CASSVHGGLNTEAFF. The chain is built from TRBV27 and TRBJ1-1; maybe TRBD1 (5 bases). V gave up 5 bases and J gave up 0 bases, with 13 bases separating them. From germline, CDR1 is MNHEY and CDR2 SMNVEV (reference sequence). This CDR3 contains 15 residues.

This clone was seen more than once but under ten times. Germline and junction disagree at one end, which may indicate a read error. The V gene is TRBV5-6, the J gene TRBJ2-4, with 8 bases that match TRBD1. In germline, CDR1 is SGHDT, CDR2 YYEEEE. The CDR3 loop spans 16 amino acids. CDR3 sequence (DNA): TGTGCCAGCAGGAAGACAGGGGCCGGAGCCAAAAACAGTCAGTACTTC. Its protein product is CASRKTGAGAKNSQYF. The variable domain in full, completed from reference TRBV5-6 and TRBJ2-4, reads DAGVTQSPTHLIKTRGQQVTLRCSPKSGHDTVSWYQQALGQGPQFIFQYYEEEERQRGNFPDRFSGHQFPNYSSELNVNALLLGDSALYLCASRKTGAGAKNSQYFGAGTRLSVL.

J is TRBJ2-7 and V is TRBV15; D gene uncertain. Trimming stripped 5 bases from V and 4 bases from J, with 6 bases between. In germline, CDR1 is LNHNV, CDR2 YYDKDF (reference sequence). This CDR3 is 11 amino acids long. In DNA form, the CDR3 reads TGTGCCACCAGCCAATTGTACGAGCAGTACTTC. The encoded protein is CATSQLYEQYF.

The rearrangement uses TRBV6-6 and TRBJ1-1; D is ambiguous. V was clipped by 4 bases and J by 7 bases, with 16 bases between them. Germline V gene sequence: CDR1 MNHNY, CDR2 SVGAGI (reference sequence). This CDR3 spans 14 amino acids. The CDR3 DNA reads TGTGCCAGCAGTTCCTTATCTAAGATTCTTGAAGCTTTCTTT. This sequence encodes CASSSLSKILEAFF.

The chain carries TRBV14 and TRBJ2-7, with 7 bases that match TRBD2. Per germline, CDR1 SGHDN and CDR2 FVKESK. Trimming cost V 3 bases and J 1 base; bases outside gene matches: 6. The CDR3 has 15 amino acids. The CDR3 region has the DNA TGTGCCAGCAGCCACGGACTAGGTCTGTCCTACGAGCAGTACTTC. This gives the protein CASSHGLGLSYEQYF.

The CDR3 DNA is TGTGCCAGCAGTTACTCGATTTTGGCTTCTAATGAAAAACTGTTTTTT. Its protein is CASSYSILASNEKLFF. The chain combines TRBV6-5 with TRBJ1-4; D is unclear. CDR1 and CDR2 (germline): MNHEY, SVGAGI. CDR3 length: 16 residues. The V end lost 0 bases, the J end lost 3 bases, and 11 bases lay between the germline ends.

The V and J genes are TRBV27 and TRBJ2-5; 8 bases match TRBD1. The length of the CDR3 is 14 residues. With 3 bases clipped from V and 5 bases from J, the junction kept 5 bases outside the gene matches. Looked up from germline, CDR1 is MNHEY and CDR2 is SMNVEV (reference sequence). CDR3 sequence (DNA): TGTGCCAGCAGTTTCAGGGGGCTTAGGGAGACCCAGTACTTC. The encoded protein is CASSFRGLRETQYF.

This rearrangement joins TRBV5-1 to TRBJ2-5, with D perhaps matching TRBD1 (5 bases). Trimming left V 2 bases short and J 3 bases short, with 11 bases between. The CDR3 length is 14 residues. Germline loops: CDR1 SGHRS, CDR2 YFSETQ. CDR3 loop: CASSFRLGEETQYF. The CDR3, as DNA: TGCGCCAGCAGCTTCAGGCTAGGGGAAGAGACCCAGTACTTC.